This T cell receptor (beta chain) was captured in a study of blood T cell repertoires in COVID-19. Overall study: Whether acute or convalescent, the COVID-19 samples came from the United States, Italy and Spain. Sources were T cells, B-cell-depleted T cells, or PBMCs; the material itself was cDNA or gDNA.

This clone was recorded only once. Authors' data handling: Amplified reference gene primers provided the basis for estimating nucleated cell counts. Here immunoSEQ multiplex PCR was the method, and the copy in TCRdb shows in-frame clones only, minus some. From that table come the V and J calls and clone size; the DNA was used to work out D and trimming. Here the sample spans nearly 80,000 clones, around 88% being singletons. Per germline, CDR1 KGHDR and CDR2 SFDVKD. The CDR3 runs 15 residues. The V end lost 3 bases, the J end lost 7 bases, and 12 bases lay between the germline ends. The source is a woman aged 80 or older with active or convalescent COVID-19. The chain employs TRBV24-1 and TRBJ1-6, with a tentative D call TRBD1 (6 bases). The sequenced sample was peripheral blood. CDR3 region: CATSDGQIPNSPLHF. The DNA for the CDR3 is TGTGCCACCAGTGATGGACAGATCCCGAATTCACCCCTCCACTTT.